Each of the 11 T cell receptor beta chains below was sequenced from the same sample in a study of identical twins. TCRdb recomputed calls from the 5' RACE reads with MiXCR, one row per CDR3 protein. The table lists 400,000 to 600,000 distinct CDR3 sequences, about a fifth of them singletons. These same data were also listed under a study on yellow fever vaccine responses in identical twins.

Specimen: CD4+ T cells sorted from blood. The receptors derive from a woman in her late teens or twenties in good health.

In this sample, this clonotype turned up a few times. The V gene is TRBV12-3 or TRBV12-4, the J gene TRBJ2-6, with 9 positions matching TRBD1. The CDR3 length is 17 residues. J was trimmed by 3 bases and V by 5 bases; bases with no gene match: 8. The DNA of the CDR3 is TGTGCCAGCAGTCCCGGACAGGGGAGCAGTGGGGCCAACGTCCTGACTTTC. Translation gives CASSPGQGSSGANVLTF.

The chain combines TRBV11-3 with TRBJ2-2, with 8 positions matching TRBD2. The ends lost 4 bases at V and 4 bases at J; junction bases unmatched: 8. The CDR3 is 16 residues long. The V gene's germline CDR1 is SGHNT and CDR2 YENEEA. This CDR3 reads CASSSAGLGATGELFF. The CDR3 region has the DNA TGTGCCAGCAGCTCTGCGGGACTAGGGGCCACCGGGGAGCTGTTTTTT.

The V call is TRBV25-1, the J call TRBJ2-2; TRBD2 matches 12 bases. Germline assignment: CDR1 MGHDK and CDR2 SYGVNS. J lost 6 bases, V lost 2 bases, and 13 bases had no gene match. The CDR3 consists of 19 residues. DNA of the CDR3: TGTGCCAGCAGTGAAAGCCTAGCGGGGGGGCCGCGGGGCCCCGGGGAGCTGTTTTTT. Translated: CASSESLAGGPRGPGELFF. The full variable domain, its missing parts supplied by reference TRBV25-1 and TRBJ2-2, is EADIYQTPRYLVIGTGKKITLECSQTMGHDKMYWYQQDPGMELHLIHYSYGVNSTEKGDLSSESTVSRIRTEHFPLTLESARPSHTSQYLCASSESLAGGPRGPGELFFGEGSRLTVL.

This clonotype turned up a few times. The gene calls are TRBV28 and TRBJ2-4; unclear D gene. V gave up 6 bases and J gave up 1 base, with 16 bases separating them. The germline gives CDR1 MDHEN, CDR2 SYDVKM. The CDR3 consists of 16 residues. The CDR3 nucleotides read TGTGCCAGCAGCCCCCCCGAGTCGGGTGCCAAAAACATTCAGTACTTC. Its protein is CASSPPESGAKNIQYF.

The genes are TRBV5-1 and TRBJ2-1, with 12 bases identical to TRBD1. This CDR3 has 14 residues. Looked up from germline, CDR1 is SGHRS and CDR2 is YFSETQ. V shed 4 bases, J shed 9 bases, and the junction held 5 bases outside the gene matches. The DNA for the CDR3 is TGCGCCAGCAGCGCGGGACAGGGGGCTGTTGAGCAGTTCTTC. Protein: CASSAGQGAVEQFF.

This clonotype was counted a few times. The rearrangement uses TRBV12-3 or TRBV12-4 and TRBJ2-4, with TRBD2 as a possible D gene (6 bases). The CDR3 totals 16 residues. Trimming stripped 2 bases from V and 1 base from J, with 12 bases between. The CDR3 DNA reads as TGTGCCAGCAGTTTAATGGGAGGATCCGCCAAAAACATTCAGTACTTC. This gives the protein CASSLMGGSAKNIQYF.

This clonotype was found once. V usage is TRBV5-1 and J usage is TRBJ2-5, with TRBD2 matching over 8 bases. Germline assignment: CDR1 SGHRS and CDR2 YFSETQ. V shed 2 bases, J shed 4 bases, and the junction held 4 bases outside the gene matches. The CDR3 consists of 14 residues. The CDR3 nucleotides read TGCGCCAGCAGCTTCTCCAGCGGGGGAGAGACCCAGTACTTC. Its protein product is CASSFSSGGETQYF.

This chain joins TRBV29-1 and TRBJ1-2; the D gene is possibly TRBD1 (6 bases). Looked up from germline, CDR1 is SQVTM and CDR2 is ANQGSEA. The V end lost 6 bases, the J end lost 8 bases, and 16 bases lay between the germline ends. The CDR3 loop spans 12 amino acids. The CDR3 nucleotides read TGCAGCGTGGGGAACAGGGCTGAAGGCTACACCTTC. This sequence encodes CSVGNRAEGYTF.

This clonotype has just a few counts. The chain carries TRBV2 and TRBJ2-1; tentatively, D is TRBD2 (6 bases). Germline V gene data show CDR1 as SNHLY and CDR2 as FYNNEI. This CDR3 is built from 15 residues. Trimming left V 2 bases short and J 3 bases short, with 11 bases between. CDR3 DNA sequence: TGTGCCAGCAGTGAATGGGGGGAGAACTACAATGAGCAGTTCTTC. Translated, it gives CASSEWGENYNEQFF.

The chain employs TRBV24-1 and TRBJ2-1; 8 bases map to TRBD2. Germline trimming cut 0 bases from V and 2 bases from J; bases unmatched to any gene: 5. CDR1 KGHDR and CDR2 SFDVKD come from the germline V gene. The CDR3 runs 17 residues. The CDR3 bases are TGTGCCACCAGTGATTTGGGGGTAGCGGGGACCTACAATGAGCAGTTCTTC. The encoded protein is CATSDLGVAGTYNEQFF.

V is TRBV7-9 and J is TRBJ2-6, with 7 bases identical to TRBD1. The V and J ends lost 1 base and 11 bases, in that order; junction bases with no gene match: 5. The CDR3 covers 14 residues. Germline CDR1 is SEHNR and CDR2 is FQNEAQ (reference sequence). The DNA of the CDR3 is TGTGCCAGCAGCTTAGTCCGGGACAGCCACGTCCTGACTTTC. The encoded protein is CASSLVRDSHVLTF.